This entry lists 7 T cell receptor beta chains sequenced from one sample in a study of cytomegalovirus exposure and HLA in healthy donors. Primers: 60 Vbeta forward and 13 Jbeta reverse. Produced via immunoSEQ multiplex PCR; TCRdb's table is partial and in-frame only. This sample has around 150,000 clones, with roughly 90% found just once. Sequences were obtained from PBMCs. The receptor set was obtained from a woman between 18 and 29 years old in good health and CMV-seronegative.

The rearrangement links TRBV19 to TRBJ1-4; D might be TRBD1 (5 bases). CDR3 length: 16 residues. Germline CDR1 LNHDA, CDR2 SQIVND (reference sequence). With 6 bases removed from V and 5 bases from J, the gap between germline ends came to 19 bases. The chain's CDR3 is CASRVTAGQLNEKLFF. DNA of the CDR3: TGTGCCAGTAGGGTTACCGCGGGGCAGCTAAATGAAAAACTGTTTTTT.

The chain has TRBV27 and TRBJ2-2, with 13 bases that match TRBD2. This CDR3 contains 16 residues. The J segment lost 8 bases and the V segment lost 2 bases, leaving 5 bases of the junction unmatched. The germline gives CDR1 MNHEY, CDR2 SMNVEV (reference sequence). CDR3 protein: CASSLGTSGTEGELFF. The DNA of the CDR3 is TGTGCCAGCAGTTTAGGGACTAGCGGGACGGAAGGGGAGCTGTTTTTT.

The chain uses TRBV30 and TRBJ2-2; the D gene is possibly TRBD1 (5 bases). Germline V gene sequence: CDR1 GTSNPN, CDR2 SVGIG (reference sequence). Trimming cost V 3 bases and J 6 bases, with 8 bases left between them. CDR3 size: 12 residues. CDR3 DNA sequence: TGTGCCTGGAGAGGGGCGGCCGGGGAGCTGTTTTTT. Translating it yields CAWRGAAGELFF.

The chain is built from TRBV6-5 and TRBJ1-2; tentatively, D is TRBD1 (5 bases). The CDR3 is 15 residues long. Germline-derived CDR1 and CDR2 are MNHEY and SVGAGI. Trimming stripped 2 bases from V and 4 bases from J, with 14 bases between. CDR3 nucleotide sequence: TGTGCCAGCAGTTACGTTGCGCAGGGTTTCTATGGCTACACCTTC. It translates to CASSYVAQGFYGYTF.

The chain is built from TRBV7-8 and TRBJ2-5, with a tentative D call TRBD1 (6 bases). Gene TRBJ2-7 matches the end of the DNA better, so the J call may be wrong. There are 16 residues in the CDR3. Germline CDR1 and CDR2: SGHVS and FQNEAQ. The chain's CDR3 is CASSLVSGRGFGEQYF. The CDR3 nucleotides read TGTGCCAGCAGCCTAGTGTCAGGCAGGGGCTTTGGCGAGCAGTACTTC.

The chain carries TRBV2 and TRBJ2-5, with TRBD1 matching 8 bases. Judging by the DNA end, TRBJ2-7 fits better; the J call may be wrong. Germline assignment: CDR1 SNHLY and CDR2 FYNNEI. The length of the CDR3 is 14 residues. CDR3 nucleotides: TGTGCCAGCAGACCTGACAGGGGATTCTACGAGCAGTACTTC. Protein product: CASRPDRGFYEQYF.

The chain is built from TRBV28 and TRBJ2-7, with D possibly being TRBD1 (5 bases). The CDR3 has 12 amino acids. Germline V gene lookup returns CDR1 MDHEN and CDR2 SYDVKM. Trimming shortened V by 6 bases and J by 4 bases, and 10 bases separated the two germline ends. In DNA, the CDR3 is TGTGCCAGCAGCCCCTCAGGGTACGAGCAGTACTTC. It specifies CASSPSGYEQYF.